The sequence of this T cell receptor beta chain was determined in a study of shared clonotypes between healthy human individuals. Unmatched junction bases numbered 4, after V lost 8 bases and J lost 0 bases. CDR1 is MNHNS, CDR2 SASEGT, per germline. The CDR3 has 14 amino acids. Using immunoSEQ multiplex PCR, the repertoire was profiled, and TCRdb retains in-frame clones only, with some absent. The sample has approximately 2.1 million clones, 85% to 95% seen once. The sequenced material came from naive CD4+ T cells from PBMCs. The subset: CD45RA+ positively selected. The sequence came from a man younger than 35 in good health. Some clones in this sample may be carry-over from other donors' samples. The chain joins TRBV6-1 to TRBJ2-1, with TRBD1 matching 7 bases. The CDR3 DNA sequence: TGTGCCAGCCTCCGGGACAGCTCCTACAATGAGCAGTTCTTC. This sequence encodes CASLRDSSYNEQFF.